Reported below is one T cell receptor beta chain. The CDR3 consists of 18 residues. CDR1 LGHNA and CDR2 YNFKEQ come from the germline V gene. The V gene lost 0 bases and the J gene lost 0 bases, with 15 bases spanning the gap. The sample is drawn from a study of blood T cell repertoires in COVID-19. Turning to the study itself: COVID-19 samples collected from the United States, Italy and Spain covered acute and convalescent phases. T cells, B-cell-depleted T cells, or PBMCs provided the cDNA or gDNA that served as material.

Clones were read by immunoSEQ multiplex PCR, and TCRdb kept only the in-frame ones, dropping some. The sample records around 200,000 clones, 70% to 85% being singletons. Sequencing used peripheral blood. The sequence came from a man aged 45-65 years who had recovered from COVID-19. This sequence joins TRBV4-2 and TRBJ2-4; possible D gene TRBD2, 6 bases. The CDR3 region has the DNA TGTGCCAGCAGCCAAGAGCGTGGGCGGGAACGAGCCAAAAACATTCAGTACTTC. Its protein is CASSQERGRERAKNIQYF.